These 18 T cell receptor beta chains originate from one sample sequenced in a study of human T cells and chemical hapten exposure. Indicated time point: pre-sensitization, week 0. The treatment denotes: therapeutic diphenylcyclopropenone sensitization with weekly scalp DPC. Each CDR3 protein is one row after TCRdb ran MiXCR on the RACE reads. The table includes roughly 120,000 distinct CDR3 sequences, approximately 12% detected once. The sample in question was whole blood, obtained in connection with sensitization to the hapten diphenylcyclopropenone (DPC). These receptors came from a woman aged 18 to 35 with alopecia areata. Some clones in this sample may be carry-over from other donors' samples.

This chain links TRBV15 with TRBJ2-3; a possible D gene is TRBD1 (6 bases). The CDR3 has 14 amino acids. The germline V and J ends were trimmed by 6 bases and 1 base, with 11 bases remaining between them. From germline, CDR1 is LNHNV and CDR2 YYDKDF (reference sequence). The CDR3 loop is CATSRNRGTDTQYF. The CDR3, as DNA: TGTGCCACCAGTAGAAACAGGGGCACAGATACGCAGTATTTT.

This clonotype has only a few counts. The genes are TRBV4-3 and TRBJ2-3; TRBD2 matches at 10 bases. V was clipped by 4 bases and J by 1 base; unmatched bases: 2. Germline V gives CDR1 LGHNA, CDR2 YSLEER. The CDR3 is 15 amino acids. DNA of the CDR3: TGCGCCAGCAGCCTAACTAGCGGGGGCACAGATACGCAGTATTTT. Encoded protein: CASSLTSGGTDTQYF.

The rearrangement joins TRBV7-2 to TRBJ2-1; no reliable D call. CDR1 is SGHTA, CDR2 FQGNSA, per germline. The CDR3 totals 14 residues. The V and J ends lost 5 bases and 10 bases respectively, with 18 bases between them. The CDR3 DNA sequence: TGTGCCAGCAGCCCCCTGGGGTCCATGGGGGAGCAGTTCTTC. Amino acid sequence: CASSPLGSMGEQFF. Full variable domain (outside the CDR3, taken from reference TRBV7-2 and TRBJ2-1): GAGVSQSPSNKVTEKGKDVELRCDPISGHTALYWYRQSLGQGLEFLIYFQGNSAPDKSGLPSDRFSAERTGGSVSTLTIQRTQQEDSAVYLCASSPLGSMGEQFFGPGTRLTVL.

The CDR3 bases are TGCAGTGCTAGTCCCTCCGGCATCAATGAGCAGTTCTTC. Translation: CSASPSGINEQFF. The chain combines TRBV20-1 with TRBJ2-1; the D is unclear. The germline gives CDR1 DFQATT, CDR2 SNEGSKA (reference sequence). The CDR3 length is 13 residues. V lost 3 bases and J 6 bases, leaving 12 bases between the germline ends.

This clonotype was seen a few times. The V call is TRBV13, the J call TRBJ2-1; a weak D match, TRBD1 (5 bases). The CDR3 is 14 amino acids. The V gene lost 0 bases and the J gene lost 6 bases, with 9 bases spanning the gap. Looked up from germline, CDR1 is PRHDT and CDR2 is FYEKMQ (reference sequence). The DNA for the CDR3 is TGTGCCAGCAGCTTAGGAGGGGCGCTCAATGAGCAGTTCTTC. Its translation is CASSLGGALNEQFF.

V and J are TRBV6-5 and TRBJ2-1; 7 bases fit TRBD1. CDR1 and CDR2 (germline): MNHEY, SVGAGI. V was clipped by 0 bases and J by 2 bases; unmatched bases: 4. This CDR3 comprises 16 residues. The CDR3 DNA reads as TGTGCCAGCAGTTACTCAGGACAGGCCACCTACAATGAGCAGTTCTTC. Protein: CASSYSGQATYNEQFF.

Many counts were recorded for this clonotype. The chain has TRBV4-3 and TRBJ1-1; unclear D gene. The germline V gene has CDR1 LGHNA and CDR2 YSLEER. V dropped 0 bases and J dropped 4 bases, with 9 bases sitting between them. The CDR3 sequence is 14 residues long. CDR3 sequence reads: CASSQEPGSTEAFF. CDR3 nucleotide sequence: TGCGCCAGCAGCCAAGAACCGGGGTCCACTGAAGCTTTCTTT.

A word on this clonotype: The germline gene is not matched at one end of the junction; a read error may be the cause. The rearrangement uses TRBV28 and TRBJ2-7; D remains ambiguous. Per the germline V gene, CDR1 is MDHEN and CDR2 is SYDVKM. The CDR3 contains 13 residues. Here the CDR3 DNA reads TGTGCCAGCCGTTTAGCCAGCCTTTTCGAGCAGTACTTC. Amino acids: CASRLASLFEQYF.

This clonotype has more than one count but fewer than ten. A read error may produce the germline difference seen at one junction end. The V gene is TRBV6-6, the J gene TRBJ2-7, with D unclear. CDR1 is MNHNY and CDR2 is SVGAGI in the germline V gene (reference sequence). The CDR3 has 11 residues. Written as DNA, the CDR3 is TGTGCCAGCAGACAAGGGCAGGTCCTACACTTC. Its protein product is CASRQGQVLHF.

The table lists this clonotype with many counts. The chain links TRBV7-9 to TRBJ2-1; 8 bases align to TRBD1. The germline CDR1 and CDR2 sequences are SEHNR and FQNEAQ (reference sequence). V dropped 6 bases and J dropped 5; count of bases not matched to a gene: 3. The CDR3 runs to 13 residues. The CDR3 protein is CASSRDRHNEQFF. The CDR3 nucleotides are TGTGCCAGCAGTCGGGACAGGCACAATGAGCAGTTCTTC.

The chain employs TRBV12-3 or TRBV12-4 and TRBJ2-2; a weak D match, TRBD2 (6 bases). The CDR3 spans 16 residues. V gave up 6 bases and J gave up 0 bases, with 14 bases separating them. Written as DNA, the CDR3 is TGTGCCAGCAGCCCCCGGGGGACCGCGAACACCGGGGAGCTGTTTTTT. This codes for CASSPRGTANTGELFF.

J is TRBJ1-6 and V is TRBV3-1; 10 nucleotides match TRBD1. J lost 9 bases, V lost 4 bases, and 6 bases had no gene match. The CDR3 contains 15 residues. The germline V gene has CDR1 LGHDT and CDR2 YNNKEL (reference sequence). In DNA, the CDR3 is TGTGCCAGCAGCCCGACAGGGGGCGCCGGTTCACCCCTCCACTTT. It translates to CASSPTGGAGSPLHF.

This clonotype was seen a handful of times. The genes are TRBV12-3 or TRBV12-4 and TRBJ2-2; no reliable D call. The V gene lost 1 base and the J gene lost 4 bases, with 10 bases spanning the gap. The CDR3 has 15 residues. The CDR3 DNA is TGTGCCAGCAGTTTAGGGATGAGAGGCACCGGGGAGCTGTTTTTT. It specifies CASSLGMRGTGELFF.

The V gene is TRBV11-2, the J gene TRBJ2-1; 10 positions match TRBD2. With 5 bases clipped from V and 4 bases from J, the junction kept 5 bases outside the gene matches. Germline V gene sequence: CDR1 SGHAT, CDR2 FQNNGV. The CDR3 is made up of 15 amino acids. DNA for the CDR3: TGTGCCAGCAGCCCCGAGCGGGGGGGGTACAATGAGCAGTTCTTC. It yields the protein CASSPERGGYNEQFF.

This chain links TRBV3-1 with TRBJ1-5; D perhaps matches TRBD1 (6 bases). Germline V gene sequence: CDR1 LGHDT, CDR2 YNNKEL (reference sequence). Trimming pared 3 bases from V and 6 bases from J, leaving 12 bases between. This CDR3 comprises 14 residues. CDR3 amino acids: CASSQMTGGQPQHF. CDR3 DNA sequence: TGTGCCAGCAGCCAGATGACAGGAGGTCAGCCCCAGCATTTT.

In its sample, this clonotype was seen a few times. The V gene is TRBV9, the J gene TRBJ2-1, with D possibly matching TRBD2 (6 bases). V shed 4 bases and J shed 9 bases, with 20 bases lying between them. Germline CDR1 reads SGDLS; CDR2 reads YYNGEE. This CDR3 is built from 15 residues. The CDR3 bases are TGTGCCAGCAGCTCTCGACTAGTGGGCCTTGTTGAGCAGTTCTTC. It specifies CASSSRLVGLVEQFF.

The CDR3 region has the DNA TGTGCCAGCAGTTACGGGGGAGTGGGCGAGCAGTACTTC. This translates into CASSYGGVGEQYF. The chain uses TRBV6-6 and TRBJ2-7, with D tentatively TRBD1 or TRBD2 (5 bases each). Trimming took 2 bases from V and 6 from J, leaving 11 bases between them. The CDR3 sequence is 13 residues long. The germline V gene has CDR1 MNHNY and CDR2 SVGAGI (reference sequence).

This clonotype was seen repeatedly, ten times or more. This chain joins TRBV12-3 or TRBV12-4 and TRBJ1-2; no firm D call. This CDR3 is built from 13 residues. V was cut by 3 bases and J by 4 bases, with 9 bases left in between. CDR3 DNA sequence: TGTGCCAGCAGTTTCGTCAGTGGCTATGGCTACACCTTC. This translates into CASSFVSGYGYTF.